This TCR beta chain was profiled in a study of T-cell reconstitution after alpha-beta-depleted transplantation in children. CDR3 length equals 13 residues. With 10 bases removed from V and 7 bases from J, the gap between germline ends came to 16 bases. This clonotype was found a few times. Construction of the TCRbeta library involved unique molecular identifiers. TCRdb passed the PCR reads through MiXCR, listing each CDR3 protein once. Altogether about 480,000 distinct CDR3 sequences are present, approximately 12% being singletons, with the ten largest covering approximately 5.4%. The chain carries TRBV12-3 or TRBV12-4 and TRBJ1-4; D might be TRBD1 (6 bases). The receptor's source is a human donor who donated a stem cell graft to a child with combined immunodeficiency. Specimen: PBMCs from the stem cell graft donor, collected from the stem cell graft. The CDR3 loop reads CATYNYRAEKLFF. The CDR3 nucleotides are TGTGCCACCTACAATTACAGGGCTGAAAAACTGTTTTTT.